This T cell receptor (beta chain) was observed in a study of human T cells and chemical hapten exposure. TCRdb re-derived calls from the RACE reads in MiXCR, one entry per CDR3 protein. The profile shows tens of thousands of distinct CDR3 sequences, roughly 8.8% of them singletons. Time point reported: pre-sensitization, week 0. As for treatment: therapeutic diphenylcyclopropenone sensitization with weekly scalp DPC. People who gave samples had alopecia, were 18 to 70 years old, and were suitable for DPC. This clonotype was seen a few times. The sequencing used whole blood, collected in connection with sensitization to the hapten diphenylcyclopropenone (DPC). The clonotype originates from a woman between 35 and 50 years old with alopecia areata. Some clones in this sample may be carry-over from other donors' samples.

The CDR3: CSARRTGSNQPQHF. Here the CDR3 DNA reads TGCAGCGCAAGGAGGACAGGTAGCAATCAGCCCCAGCATTTT. The chain has TRBV20-1 and TRBJ1-5; TRBD1 matches 7 bases. CDR1 DFQATT and CDR2 SNEGSKA come from the germline V gene (reference sequence). The length of the CDR3 is 14 residues.